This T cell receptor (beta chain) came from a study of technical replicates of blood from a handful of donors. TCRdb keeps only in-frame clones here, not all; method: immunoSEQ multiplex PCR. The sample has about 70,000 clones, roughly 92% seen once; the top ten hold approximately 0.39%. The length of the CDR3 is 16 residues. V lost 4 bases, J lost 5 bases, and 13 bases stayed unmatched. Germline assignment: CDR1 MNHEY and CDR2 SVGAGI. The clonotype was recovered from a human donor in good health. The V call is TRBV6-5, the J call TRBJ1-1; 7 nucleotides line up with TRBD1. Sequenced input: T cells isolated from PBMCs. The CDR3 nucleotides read TGTGCCAGCAGTTCGTACCCTGGGACAGTAGGTACTGAAGCTTTCTTT. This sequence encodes CASSSYPGTVGTEAFF.